The TCR beta chain described here comes from a study of beta chain features in type 1 diabetes. Findings and caveats of the study: Significant though moderate, a shortening of TCRB CDR3s appeared in all four CD4+ subsets of Type 1 diabetes patients.

A note on this clone: The antigen remains unidentified.

Per germline, CDR1 ENHRY and CDR2 SYGVKD. Trimming left V 7 bases short and J 5 bases short, with 15 bases between. The CDR3 has 14 amino acids. The entirety of the isolated RNA underwent reverse transcription, so expressed TCRB transcripts were sequenced. Naive, central memory and regulatory T cell samples produced a mean of about 3.5 million reads. TCRdb's table, derived via immunoSEQ multiplex PCR, lists solely in-frame clones and lacks some. This table has about 68,000 clones, about 48% appearing once. The chain links TRBV10-3 to TRBJ2-1; D is possibly TRBD1 (5 bases). Sequences were obtained from central memory CD4+ T cells from blood. This clonotype was obtained from a man aged 30 to 45 with type 1 diabetes. CDR3 in DNA: TGTGCCATCACCCCTAGAAAAGGGGACAATGAGCAGTTCTTC. This sequence encodes CAITPRKGDNEQFF.